A single sample is the source of the 28 T cell receptor beta chains below, sequenced in a study of T cells in Graves' hyperthyroidism and ophthalmopathy (dated by TCRdb to the late 2010s). The method behind the library was multiplex PCR. Sequencer: Illumina HiSeq 2000. The TCR beta CDR3 regions were amplified from RNA transcripts. For the first round of RT-PCR on the TCR CDR3, the HTBI primer set was used together with the Qiagen OneStep RT-PCR kit. Starting from the raw public reads, TCRdb applied fastp trimming at Q25, assembled clones with MiXCR and retained in-frame beta chains. Duplicate CDR3 protein sequences are folded into a single record with the most common DNA and genes. The sample records roughly 380,000 distinct CDR3 sequences, approximately 13% of which are singletons. In total, the top ten clones hold 5.3% of the sample. Material: blood. The receptors stem from a young woman with Graves' hyperthyroidism.

The chain links TRBV29-1 to TRBJ2-3; 10 bases agree with TRBD1. V shed 2 bases and J 9 bases; nucleotides not matched to a gene: 17. Germline V CDR1 and CDR2: SQVTM, ANQGSEA. This CDR3 region has 17 residues. CDR3 sequence (DNA): TGCAGCGTTGAATCCCGACAGGGGGCCCTGTCGTGGGTAACGCAGTATTTT. Translating it yields CSVESRQGALSWVTQYF.

A remark on this clonotype: Just one base apart from a much larger clone, this may be a read error. The rearrangement links TRBV10-2 to TRBJ2-7; 7 bases match TRBD2. The junction had 14 bases not matched to a gene; V was cut back by 6 bases and J by 3 bases. The CDR3 spans 16 residues. Per germline, CDR1 WSHSY and CDR2 SAAADI. CDR3 amino acids: CASRAVRAGAGYEQYF. Here the CDR3 DNA reads TGCGCCAGCAGAGCTGTAAGGGCGGGAGCAGGCTACGAGCAGTACTTC.

This chain connects TRBV20-1 to TRBJ1-5; D might be TRBD1 (6 bases). The CDR3 length is 16 residues. CDR1 and CDR2 (germline): DFQATT, SNEGSKA (reference sequence). V gave up 5 bases and J gave up 0 bases, with 17 bases separating them. The DNA for the CDR3 is TGCAGTGCTCGGTTAAGGAGGACAGTTAGCAATCAGCCCCAGCATTTT. It codes for CSARLRRTVSNQPQHF.

The rearrangement uses TRBV24-1 and TRBJ2-7; TRBD2 matches at 10 bases. This CDR3 contains 17 residues. The ends lost 1 base at V and 4 bases at J; junction bases unmatched: 9. Germline lookup yields CDR1 KGHDR and CDR2 SFDVKD. CDR3 nucleotide sequence: TGTGCCACCAGTGATTTCCCTCCCATAGCGGGAGGTTACGAGCAGTACTTC. This codes for CATSDFPPIAGGYEQYF.

The table lists this clonotype with many counts. The chain employs TRBV30 and TRBJ1-4; 9 bases are a match to TRBD1. The CDR3 has 14 amino acids. Per the germline V gene, CDR1 is GTSNPN and CDR2 is SVGIG (reference sequence). V lost 5 bases to trimming and J lost 7 bases; unmatched junction nucleotides: 8. The CDR3, as DNA: TGTGCCTGGGACAACAGGGGGCAGGGTGAAAAACTGTTTTTT. It specifies CAWDNRGQGEKLFF.

This rearrangement joins TRBV9 to TRBJ2-1, with TRBD2 identical over 13 bases. Germline lookup yields CDR1 SGDLS and CDR2 YYNGEE. V gave up 4 bases and J gave up 4 bases; unmatched junction bases: 8. This CDR3 has 17 residues. CDR3 region: CASSPHSLAGGYNEQFF. The CDR3 DNA follows: TGTGCCAGCAGCCCCCATTCACTAGCGGGAGGGTACAATGAGCAGTTCTTC.

This clonotype came up many times. The rearrangement uses TRBV27 and TRBJ1-1; 10 nucleotides match TRBD1. CDR1 and CDR2 from the germline V gene are MNHEY and SMNVEV (reference sequence). There are 15 residues in the CDR3. V lost 4 bases, J lost 2 bases, and 4 bases stayed unmatched. In nucleotides, the CDR3 is TGTGCCAGCAGTTGGACAGGGGGAGTTAACACTGAAGCTTTCTTT. Translated: CASSWTGGVNTEAFF.

This clonotype has ten or more counts. The V and J genes are TRBV5-1 and TRBJ2-7; 8 bases match TRBD2. This CDR3 is 13 amino acids long. Germline CDR1 is SGHRS and CDR2 is YFSETQ. V dropped 3 bases and J dropped 6; count of bases not matched to a gene: 5. CDR3 in DNA: TGCGCCAGCAGCTGGGGACTAGGTACCGAGCAGTACTTC. It translates to CASSWGLGTEQYF.

The CDR3 spells CATSDSTSGTSTDTQYF. The CDR3 DNA follows: TGTGCCACCAGTGATTCGACTAGCGGGACGTCCACAGATACGCAGTATTTT. The V call is TRBV24-1, the J call TRBJ2-3, with 11 bases aligning to TRBD2. In germline, CDR1 is KGHDR, CDR2 SFDVKD. The V segment lost 2 bases and the J segment 2 bases; nucleotides outside the gene matches: 5. The CDR3 is made up of 17 amino acids.

This clonotype has a count of ten or more. J is TRBJ2-3 and V is TRBV20-1, with 10 bases identical to TRBD2. The CDR3 is 16 amino acids. Germline trimming cut 4 bases from V and 5 bases from J; bases unmatched to any gene: 12. The germline CDR1 and CDR2 sequences are DFQATT and SNEGSKA (reference sequence). The CDR3 DNA is TGCAGTGCTAATTTAGCGGGAGGCCCTGGGGGAGATACGCAGTATTTT. Its translation: CSANLAGGPGGDTQYF.

For this clonotype: Possible read error: a much larger clone is one base away. The chain joins TRBV6-1 to TRBJ1-2; maybe TRBD1 (6 bases). The germline V gene encodes CDR1 MNHNS and CDR2 SASEGT. This CDR3 has 15 residues. Here the CDR3 reads CASTERGGVGYGCTF. The CDR3 DNA sequence: TGTGCCAGCACTGAAAGGGGGGGAGTAGGGTATGGCTGCACCTTC.

The V call is TRBV3-1, the J call TRBJ1-2; 7 bases agree with TRBD1. Germline trimming cut 2 bases from V and 5 bases from J; bases unmatched to any gene: 8. The CDR3 is 15 amino acids. The germline CDR1 and CDR2 sequences are LGHDT and YNNKEL (reference sequence). Here the CDR3 DNA reads TGTGCCAGCAGCCAACTTGTCACAGGGGAATATGGCTACACCTTC. It yields the protein CASSQLVTGEYGYTF.

This chain uses TRBV5-1 with TRBJ1-5; D is possibly TRBD1 (5 bases). The V and J ends lost 3 bases and 5 bases respectively, with 24 bases between them. The CDR3 loop spans 18 amino acids. Per germline, CDR1 SGHRS and CDR2 YFSETQ. The CDR3 DNA sequence: TGCGCCAGCAGCTCTCATTCTTCCTTTGGGGGGGTTGATCAGCCCCAGCATTTT. It yields the protein CASSSHSSFGGVDQPQHF.

This clonotype was seen at least ten times. The V and J genes are TRBV6-2 or TRBV6-3 and TRBJ2-7; D perhaps matches TRBD2 (6 bases). With 5 bases removed from V and 0 bases from J, the gap between germline ends came to 11 bases. CDR3 length equals 14 residues. The germline V gene encodes CDR1 MNHEY and CDR2 SVGEGT. CDR3 sequence: CASSPGGYSYEQYF. As DNA, the CDR3 is TGTGCCAGCAGTCCTGGGGGGTACTCCTACGAGCAGTACTTC.

The chain employs TRBV11-2 and TRBJ2-2, with D unresolved. Germline V gene lookup returns CDR1 SGHAT and CDR2 FQNNGV. This CDR3 contains 14 residues. The V end was cut by 5 bases, the J end by 4 bases, with 11 bases between. This chain's CDR3 is CASSPYVATGELFF. Written as DNA, the CDR3 is TGTGCCAGCAGCCCCTACGTAGCCACCGGGGAGCTGTTTTTT. The complete variable domain, with remaining parts taken from reference TRBV11-2 and TRBJ2-2, reads EAGVAQSPRYKIIEKRQSVAFWCNPISGHATLYWYQQILGQGPKLLIQFQNNGVVDDSQLPKDRFSAERLKGVDSTLKIQPAKLEDSAVYLCASSPYVATGELFFGEGSRLTVL.

This clonotype was recorded at least ten times. The chain combines TRBV20-1 with TRBJ1-1; no reliable D call. The germline CDR1 and CDR2 sequences are DFQATT and SNEGSKA (reference sequence). V was clipped by 8 bases and J by 6 bases, with 13 bases between them. The CDR3 has 11 amino acids. The CDR3 here is CSRRLSSEAFF. DNA for the CDR3: TGCAGTCGCCGACTGAGTTCTGAAGCTTTCTTT.

This clonotype was seen repeatedly, ten times or more. CDR3 residues: CASSLSGRIAGELFF. The CDR3 region has the DNA TGTGCCAGCAGCCTTAGCGGGAGGATCGCCGGGGAGCTGTTTTTT. This rearrangement joins TRBV3-1 to TRBJ2-2; 10 bases map to TRBD2. The trim removed 4 bases at V and 6 bases at J, leaving 5 bases unmatched. This CDR3 comprises 15 residues. From germline, CDR1 is LGHDT and CDR2 YNNKEL (reference sequence).

J is TRBJ2-4 and V is TRBV7-3; D may be TRBD1 (6 bases). CDR3 size: 14 residues. Germline V gene data show CDR1 as SGHTA and CDR2 as FQGTGA. V shed 11 bases and J shed 4 bases, with 18 bases lying between them. CDR3 protein: CAGPGAGEKNIQYF. The CDR3 DNA is TGTGCCGGACCCGGGGCAGGGGAAAAAAACATTCAGTACTTC.

This clonotype has at least ten counts. The chain is built from TRBV18 and TRBJ2-5, with D unresolved. Deletions cut 8 bases from V and 2 bases from J, with 6 bases between. CDR1 is KGHSH and CDR2 is LQKENI in the germline V gene. The CDR3 covers 11 residues. The CDR3 reads CASSPQETQYF. The CDR3 DNA is TGTGCCAGCAGCCCTCAAGAGACCCAGTACTTC.

This clonotype came up many times. The chain uses TRBV12-3 or TRBV12-4 and TRBJ2-5; 13 nucleotides line up with TRBD2. The ends lost 7 bases at V and 5 bases at J; junction bases unmatched: 4. The CDR3 has 14 residues. CDR3 loop: CASKMTSGRETQYF. Here the CDR3 DNA reads TGTGCCAGCAAAATGACTAGCGGGAGGGAGACCCAGTACTTC.

Many counts were recorded for this clonotype. CDR3 nucleotides: TGTGCCAGCAGCGTCCTAGCGGGAGGCACAGATACGCAGTATTTT. The encoded protein is CASSVLAGGTDTQYF. The chain is built from TRBV9 and TRBJ2-3, with 10 bases that match TRBD2. The CDR3 is 15 residues long. Germline trimming cut 2 bases from V and 1 base from J; bases unmatched to any gene: 1. Germline V gives CDR1 SGDLS, CDR2 YYNGEE.

A note on this clonotype: A read error may be the cause here, since a much bigger clone is one base away. This sequence joins TRBV10-3 and TRBJ2-7, with 10 bases fitting TRBD1. Germline CDR1 ENHRY, CDR2 SYGVKD. Losses at the gene ends were 6 bases for V and 5 bases for J; bases not matched to a gene: 4. The CDR3 sequence is 13 residues long. The CDR3 nucleotides are TGTGCCATCAGAGCGACAGGGGGCCACGAGCAGTACTTC. It translates to CAIRATGGHEQYF.

Ten or more counts support this clonotype. V and J are TRBV20-1 and TRBJ2-1; 10 bases are a match to TRBD2. Germline trimming cut 6 bases from V and 0 bases from J; bases unmatched to any gene: 8. The CDR3 has 16 amino acids. Germline V CDR1 and CDR2: DFQATT, SNEGSKA (reference sequence). The CDR3 sequence is CSALGLAVSSYNEQFF. CDR3 nucleotides: TGCAGTGCCCTCGGACTAGCGGTGAGCTCCTACAATGAGCAGTTCTTC.

In this sample, this clonotype turned up many times. The gene calls are TRBV6-2 or TRBV6-3 and TRBJ2-1; D is ambiguous. The CDR3 contains 13 residues. V lost 5 bases, J lost 10 bases, and 15 bases lay in between. CDR1 is MNHEY and CDR2 is SVGEGT in the germline V gene. The CDR3 DNA reads as TGTGCCAGCAGTCAGGCATCTTTAGGAGAGCAGTTCTTC. Encoded protein: CASSQASLGEQFF.

This clonotype occurred a few times. The gene calls are TRBV20-1 and TRBJ2-7; no definite D call. Trimming left V 4 bases short and J 0 bases short, with 10 bases between. CDR1 and CDR2 from the germline V gene are DFQATT and SNEGSKA (reference sequence). There are 13 residues in the CDR3. CDR3 nucleotides: TGCAGTGCTATAGATTCTAACTCCTACGAGCAGTACTTC. Translated: CSAIDSNSYEQYF.

There are many counts of this clonotype. The chain uses TRBV7-3 and TRBJ1-6; D perhaps matches TRBD1 (5 bases). CDR1 SGHTA and CDR2 FQGTGA come from the germline V gene. This CDR3 spans 14 amino acids. V was shortened by 3 bases and J by 7 bases, with 10 bases between the two germline ends. DNA for the CDR3: TGTGCCAGCAGCTTGTCGCAGGGAAATTCACCCCTCCACTTT. Amino acid sequence: CASSLSQGNSPLHF. Filled out from reference TRBV7-3 and TRBJ1-6, the complete variable domain reads GAGVSQTPSNKVTEKGKYVELRCDPISGHTALYWYRQSLGQGPEFLIYFQGTGAADDSGLPNDRFFAVRPEGSVSTLKIQRTERGDSAVYLCASSLSQGNSPLHFGNGTRLTVT.

This clonotype was seen many times. The V and J genes are TRBV10-2 and TRBJ2-7; D unclear. CDR3 length: 13 residues. V was pared by 3 bases and J by 3 bases, with 9 bases between. Germline assignment: CDR1 WSHSY and CDR2 SAAADI. The CDR3 DNA sequence: TGCGCCAGCAGTGACCTGCCCAGCTACGAGCAGTACTTC. The encoded protein is CASSDLPSYEQYF.

The chain joins TRBV5-5 to TRBJ2-5; 7 nucleotides match TRBD1. The junction had 4 bases not matched to a gene; V was cut back by 1 base and J by 4 bases. This CDR3 is built from 14 residues. Germline V gene sequence: CDR1 SGHKS, CDR2 YYEKEE (reference sequence). CDR3 nucleotide sequence: TGTGCCAGCAGCTTGACGACAGGGATAGAGACCCAGTACTTC. It encodes CASSLTTGIETQYF.